A single sample is the source of the 7 T cell receptor beta chains below, sequenced in a study of CD8+ T cells in alopecia areata. Extraction of RNA preceded its reverse transcription into cDNA, which served as the sequencing template. The protocol was immunoSEQ multiplex PCR, while the TCRdb copy is restricted to in-frame clones and leaves out a portion. The sample yields over 150,000 clones, approximately 59% seen once. The sample in question was CD4+ T cells sorted from blood, obtained at week 0. Source of these receptors: a human donor with alopecia areata.

This clone was seen more than once but under ten times. The rearrangement joins TRBV6-1 to TRBJ1-2, with TRBD1 identical over 7 bases. The CDR3 sequence is 13 residues long. Germline CDR1 and CDR2: MNHNS and SASEGT. V gave up 3 bases and J gave up 5 bases; unmatched junction bases: 3. CDR3 sequence reads: CASSEGQKYGYTF. The CDR3 nucleotides are TGTGCCAGCAGTGAGGGACAGAAGTATGGCTACACCTTC.

This rearrangement joins TRBV2 to TRBJ2-4; perhaps D is TRBD1 or TRBD2 (5 bases each). Germline V gene lookup returns CDR1 SNHLY and CDR2 FYNNEI. The CDR3 runs 13 residues. The V and J ends lost 4 bases and 7 bases respectively, with 11 bases between them. The CDR3 is CASSGDGTNIQYF. CDR3 sequence (DNA): TGTGCCAGCAGTGGGGACGGAACCAACATTCAGTACTTC.

With respect to this clone: One end of the junction fails to match germline, which may point to a read error. V usage is TRBV10-2 and J usage is TRBJ2-1; TRBD2 aligns across 8 bases. The CDR3 covers 14 residues. Germline CDR1 is WSHSY and CDR2 is SAAADI. CDR3 DNA sequence: TGTGCCAGCAGCATGGGACTAGGTCTACATGAGCAGTTCTTC. As protein: CASSMGLGLHEQFF.

V usage is TRBV30 and J usage is TRBJ2-7, with 8 bases identical to TRBD2. CDR3 length: 12 amino acids. Trimming removed 5 bases from V and 3 bases from J; junction bases left unmatched: 3. The germline V gene has CDR1 GTSNPN and CDR2 SVGIG (reference sequence). The CDR3 protein is CAWRGGFYEQYF. The CDR3 DNA reads TGTGCCTGGCGCGGGGGGTTCTACGAGCAGTACTTC.

This clone occurred once. The J gene is TRBJ1-6, the V gene TRBV30; 9 nucleotides agree with TRBD1. CDR1 and CDR2 from the germline V gene are GTSNPN and SVGIG (reference sequence). V shed 4 bases and J 13 bases; nucleotides not matched to a gene: 11. CDR3 length: 14 residues. CDR3 nucleotides: TGTGCCTGGACTCGGGACAGGGTAATTGGGCCCCTCCACTTT. Amino acid sequence: CAWTRDRVIGPLHF.

V usage is TRBV5-1 and J usage is TRBJ2-7, with unresolved D. The V gene lost 0 bases and the J gene lost 5 bases, with 6 bases spanning the gap. The germline V gene has CDR1 SGHRS and CDR2 YFSETQ. This CDR3 has 12 amino acids. This chain's CDR3 is CASSLVAHEQYF. CDR3 DNA sequence: TGCGCCAGCAGCTTGGTCGCCCACGAGCAGTACTTC.

The rearrangement joins TRBV2 to TRBJ1-2; TRBD1 agrees at 9 bases. This CDR3 has 14 amino acids. The germline V gene has CDR1 SNHLY and CDR2 FYNNEI. Germline trimming cut 5 bases from V and 3 bases from J; bases unmatched to any gene: 4. CDR3 nucleotide sequence: TGTGCCAGCAGTCCCGGGACAGGGTACTATGGCTACACCTTC. Protein sequence: CASSPGTGYYGYTF.